A single sample gave rise to the 6 T cell receptor beta chains below, sequenced in a study of cytomegalovirus exposure and HLA in healthy donors (TCRdb year 2017). Receptor amplification or capture employed the immunoSEQ multiplex PCR assay. A mixture of 60 forward primers for TCR Vbeta segments and 13 reverse primers for TCR Jbeta segments was used in the multiplex PCR. What TCRdb holds here is the immuneACCESS table cut down to in-frame rearrangements. Part of the clones is not present; checked against another copy, under half of the missing clones reflect an unresolved V gene, and the others are unexplained. The sample contains 95,000 to 100,000 clones, roughly 76% of them found a single time. About 4% of the sample belongs to the ten largest clones. Material for sequencing was PBMCs. These receptors came from a man aged 40-49 years in good health and CMV-seronegative.

The chain recombines TRBV5-4 with TRBJ1-2, with a tentative D call TRBD1 (5 bases). V was pared by 4 bases and J by 4 bases, with 11 bases between. The CDR3 is 13 amino acids. The germline V gene encodes CDR1 SGHNT and CDR2 YYREEE (reference sequence). CDR3 region: CASSQDSLYGYTF. The CDR3 DNA reads TGTGCCAGCAGCCAAGACAGCCTCTATGGCTACACCTTC.

The V and J genes are TRBV28 and TRBJ1-5; 10 bases are a match to TRBD1. Germline V gene sequence: CDR1 MDHEN, CDR2 SYDVKM. The CDR3 sequence is 16 residues long. V lost 5 bases, J lost 3 bases, and 7 bases stayed unmatched. The CDR3 bases are TGTGCCAGCAGTCCCTCGGGACAGGGGAACAATCAGCCCCAGCATTTT. Protein sequence: CASSPSGQGNNQPQHF.

This clone was seen a single time. The chain links TRBV6-1 to TRBJ2-7; D gene unclear. The tail of the sequence fits TRBJ2-5 better, so the J call may be wrong. The CDR3 covers 12 residues. CDR1 is MNHNS and CDR2 is SASEGT in the germline V gene. CDR3 amino acids: CASSWLTETQYF. CDR3 coding DNA: TGTGCCAGCAGTTGGTTGACAGAGACCCAGTACTTC.

The chain employs TRBV5-6 and TRBJ2-3; 7 nucleotides agree with TRBD2. The CDR3 loop spans 14 amino acids. CDR1 SGHDT and CDR2 YYEEEE come from the germline V gene. Trimming removed 2 bases from V and 5 bases from J; junction bases left unmatched: 5. CDR3 sequence (DNA): TGTGCCAGCAGCTTAAGGAGCGGGGTAGATACGCAGTATTTT. The encoded protein is CASSLRSGVDTQYF.

This chain uses TRBV6-1 with TRBJ2-5, with TRBD1 matching over 7 bases. Germline trimming cut 9 bases from V and 5 bases from J; bases unmatched to any gene: 12. The CDR3 has 14 amino acids. Germline V CDR1 and CDR2: MNHNS, SASEGT. The CDR3 nucleotides read TGTGCCAGAAGCCCACTAAGGGGGCGGGAGACCCAGTACTTC. It is translated as CARSPLRGRETQYF.

The CDR3 nucleotides are TGTGCCAGCAGGATAGGGACTAGCGGGGGGAACAATGAGCAGTTCTTC. Translation gives CASRIGTSGGNNEQFF. The V call is TRBV28, the J call TRBJ2-1; the match to TRBD2 covers 15 bases. Looked up from germline, CDR1 is MDHEN and CDR2 is SYDVKM. CDR3 length: 16 residues. J was trimmed by 5 bases and V by 6 bases; bases with no gene match: 5.